These 25 T cell receptor beta chains were sequenced from one sample in a study of blood T cell repertoires in COVID-19. Assay used: immunoSEQ multiplex PCR; TCRdb lists only in-frame clones, some missing. The table shows more than 250,000 clones, with around nine tenths occurring only once. The sample taken for sequencing was PBMCs or T cells enriched from blood (not recorded which). These receptors were obtained from a woman in her thirties or forties who had recovered from COVID-19.

DNA of the CDR3: TGTGCCAGCAGTTTAGTAGGTCGACAGGGGTCTAATGAAGCTTTCTTT. It specifies CASSLVGRQGSNEAFF. The V call is TRBV28, the J call TRBJ1-1; TRBD1 aligns across 8 bases. This CDR3 comprises 16 residues. After removal of 2 bases from V and 7 bases from J, the junction contained 12 bases not matched to a gene. Germline CDR1 MDHEN, CDR2 SYDVKM.

This chain uses TRBV9 with TRBJ2-7, with 13 bases lining up with TRBD2. J was trimmed by 9 bases and V by 0 bases; bases with no gene match: 6. CDR1 SGDLS and CDR2 YYNGEE come from the germline V gene. CDR3 length equals 15 residues. The CDR3 bases are TGTGCCAGCAGCGTAGATGGGACTAGCGGGATCTCGCAGTACTTC. As protein: CASSVDGTSGISQYF.

V and J are TRBV30 and TRBJ2-2; a weak D match, TRBD2 (6 bases). The CDR3 runs to 13 residues. The germline V gene has CDR1 GTSNPN and CDR2 SVGIG (reference sequence). V gave up 4 bases and J gave up 1 base, with 7 bases separating them. The DNA for the CDR3 is TGTGCCTGGATCGGGGGGAACACCGGGGAGCTGTTTTTT. Its protein is CAWIGGNTGELFF.

This chain links TRBV6-5 with TRBJ1-1, with 10 bases fitting TRBD1. Germline V gene data show CDR1 as MNHEY and CDR2 as SVGAGI. The trim removed 2 bases at V and 6 bases at J, leaving 0 bases unmatched. The CDR3 length is 13 residues. The CDR3 DNA follows: TGTGCCAGCAGTTACGGGACAGGGGCTGAAGCTTTCTTT. Its translation is CASSYGTGAEAFF.

The chain couples TRBV20-1 to TRBJ2-1, with TRBD2 matching over 8 bases. This CDR3 is built from 13 residues. The germline V gene has CDR1 DFQATT and CDR2 SNEGSKA (reference sequence). V dropped 3 bases and J dropped 6; count of bases not matched to a gene: 4. CDR3 sequence: CSASPGTSNEQFF. The CDR3 DNA follows: TGCAGTGCTAGTCCTGGGACTAGCAATGAGCAGTTCTTC.

The V and J genes are TRBV7-2 and TRBJ1-6; D call uncertain. CDR1 SGHTA and CDR2 FQGNSA come from the germline V gene. The CDR3 has 15 residues. Deletions cut 4 bases from V and 4 bases from J, with 11 bases between. The CDR3 DNA follows: TGTGCCAGCAGCTCCTACAGCATATATAATTCACCCCTCCACTTT. Protein product: CASSSYSIYNSPLHF. Complete variable domain (other parts from reference TRBV7-2 and TRBJ1-6): GAGVSQSPSNKVTEKGKDVELRCDPISGHTALYWYRQSLGQGLEFLIYFQGNSAPDKSGLPSDRFSAERTGGSVSTLTIQRTQQEDSAVYLCASSSYSIYNSPLHFGNGTRLTVT.

The V gene is TRBV30, the J gene TRBJ1-1; possible D gene TRBD1, 5 bases. V was clipped by 8 bases and J by 1 base, with 17 bases between them. This CDR3 is built from 14 residues. Germline lookup yields CDR1 GTSNPN and CDR2 SVGIG (reference sequence). The CDR3 here is CAQGRDRANTEAFF. The CDR3 nucleotides are TGTGCCCAAGGCAGGGATCGGGCGAACACTGAAGCTTTCTTT.

The CDR3 sequence: CASSFGLAGRRNEQFF. CDR3 DNA sequence: TGCGCCAGCAGCTTCGGACTAGCGGGAAGGAGGAATGAGCAGTTCTTC. The V and J genes are TRBV5-1 and TRBJ2-1, with 12 bases lining up with TRBD2. The germline gives CDR1 SGHRS, CDR2 YFSETQ. This CDR3 contains 16 residues. Losses at the gene ends were 2 bases for V and 7 bases for J; bases not matched to a gene: 7.

This chain links TRBV4-2 with TRBJ1-1; the match to TRBD1 covers 10 bases. The J segment lost 4 bases and the V segment lost 1 base, leaving 3 bases of the junction unmatched. Germline V gene sequence: CDR1 LGHNA, CDR2 YNFKEQ. The CDR3 spans 15 residues. CDR3 residues: CASSQGQGAATEAFF. The CDR3 DNA sequence: TGTGCCAGCAGCCAAGGACAGGGGGCAGCCACTGAAGCTTTCTTT.

The chain employs TRBV24-1 and TRBJ2-2; D may be TRBD1 (6 bases). This CDR3 contains 16 residues. Germline V gene sequence: CDR1 KGHDR, CDR2 SFDVKD. The germline V and J ends were trimmed by 0 bases and 0 bases, with 7 bases remaining between them. The CDR3 sequence is CATSDLGGTNTGELFF. The CDR3 DNA is TGTGCCACCAGTGATTTGGGGGGCACGAACACCGGGGAGCTGTTTTTT.

V and J are TRBV7-2 and TRBJ2-5; 11 nucleotides line up with TRBD2. The V segment lost 5 bases and the J segment 2 bases; nucleotides outside the gene matches: 13. This CDR3 comprises 18 residues. Germline V gives CDR1 SGHTA, CDR2 FQGNSA. CDR3 coding DNA: TGTGCCAGCAGCCTCCAGGGACTAGCGGACCCACCACAAGAGACCCAGTACTTC. It yields the protein CASSLQGLADPPQETQYF.

The rearrangement joins TRBV3-1 (or the pseudogene TRBV3-2) to TRBJ1-3; D is ambiguous. Germline V gene sequence: CDR1 LGHDT, CDR2 YNNKEL (reference sequence). This CDR3 is built from 15 residues. V dropped 5 bases and J dropped 5 bases, with 16 bases sitting between them. CDR3: CASSGPNHARNTIYF. DNA of the CDR3: TGTGCCAGCAGCGGGCCAAATCACGCACGAAACACCATATATTTT.

This clone was found once. V gene TRBV5-6 combines with J gene TRBJ1-3; D ambiguous. The CDR3 contains 14 residues. V was shortened by 0 bases and J by 9 bases, with 13 bases between the two germline ends. Per the germline V gene, CDR1 is SGHDT and CDR2 is YYEEEE. The DNA of the CDR3 is TGTGCCAGCAGCTTGGGCGGCGCGTCCGGCACCATATATTTT. Translation gives CASSLGGASGTIYF.

V is TRBV7-8 and J is TRBJ1-6, with a tentative D call TRBD1 (6 bases). The V gene lost 5 bases and the J gene lost 7 bases, with 15 bases spanning the gap. This CDR3 is built from 15 residues. From germline, CDR1 is SGHVS and CDR2 FQNEAQ. The CDR3 spells CASSRGGGLNSPLHF. The CDR3 DNA reads as TGTGCCAGCAGCCGAGGGGGGGGGCTGAATTCACCCCTCCACTTT.

This clone was observed once. The rearrangement joins TRBV5-8 to TRBJ2-7, with TRBD2 matching 10 bases. Trimming cost V 1 base and J 3 bases; bases outside gene matches: 7. CDR3 length: 16 amino acids. Germline loops: CDR1 SGHTS, CDR2 YDEGEE. CDR3 region: CASSLFGWTSGYEQYF. The DNA of the CDR3 is TGTGCCAGCAGCTTGTTTGGTTGGACTAGCGGCTACGAGCAGTACTTC.

The V and J genes are TRBV12-3 or TRBV12-4 and TRBJ1-1, with D uncertain. CDR3 size: 13 residues. Trimming left V 1 base short and J 8 bases short, with 11 bases between. The CDR3 here is CASSLGQIREAFF. For the CDR3, the DNA is TGTGCCAGCAGTTTAGGGCAGATCAGGGAAGCTTTCTTT.

This chain connects TRBV3-1 (or the pseudogene TRBV3-2) to TRBJ2-7; maybe TRBD1 (6 bases). The CDR3 length is 14 residues. V dropped 1 base and J dropped 5 bases, with 12 bases sitting between them. CDR1 is LGHDT and CDR2 is YNNKEL in the germline V gene (reference sequence). The CDR3 DNA sequence: TGTGCCAGCAGCCAAGCTGAGGGACAAAACGAGCAGTACTTC. Translation gives CASSQAEGQNEQYF.

V is TRBV28 and J is TRBJ2-7; 9 positions match TRBD2. Germline V CDR1 and CDR2: MDHEN, SYDVKM. V trimming: 5 bases; J trimming: 0 bases; junction bases outside the gene matches: 5. This CDR3 spans 15 amino acids. This CDR3 reads CASSPGLARSYEQYF. In DNA form, the CDR3 reads TGTGCCAGCAGTCCCGGACTAGCGCGCTCCTACGAGCAGTACTTC. Full variable domain (outside the CDR3, taken from reference TRBV28 and TRBJ2-7): DVKVTQSSRYLVKRTGEKVFLECVQDMDHENMFWYRQDPGLGLRLIYFSYDVKMKEKGDIPEGYSVSREKKERFSLILESASTNQTSMYLCASSPGLARSYEQYFGPGTRLTVT.

This clone was recorded only once. V gene TRBV20-1 combines with J gene TRBJ1-3, with D uncertain. V was clipped by 7 bases and J by 4 bases, with 8 bases between them. The CDR3 is 11 amino acids. Germline V gene data show CDR1 as DFQATT and CDR2 as SNEGSKA (reference sequence). The CDR3 DNA follows: TGCAGTGTGAGCCCGGGAAACACCATATATTTT. It is translated as CSVSPGNTIYF.

V is TRBV6-2 or TRBV6-3 and J is TRBJ2-1; 9 bases map to TRBD2. The CDR3 length is 14 residues. Germline V gene lookup returns CDR1 MNHEY and CDR2 SVGEGT. V lost 5 bases and J lost 8; bases outside the gene matches: 7. The DNA for the CDR3 is TGTGCCAGCAGTACCCCAGCGGGAGGTTATGAGCAGTTCTTC. It specifies CASSTPAGGYEQFF.

This chain uses TRBV28 with TRBJ1-1, with D tentatively TRBD1 (6 bases). The CDR3 totals 13 residues. Germline-derived CDR1 and CDR2 are MDHEN and SYDVKM. V was cut by 10 bases and J by 1 base, with 13 bases left in between. CDR3 in DNA: TGTGCCACTTTCTTACAGGGGAACACTGAAGCTTTCTTT. Its translation is CATFLQGNTEAFF.

CDR3 loop: CASNRDRATGELFF. DNA for the CDR3: TGTGCCAGCAACCGGGACAGGGCCACCGGGGAGCTGTTTTTT. The chain is built from TRBV2 and TRBJ2-2; 9 bases line up with TRBD1. The V gene end was trimmed by 7 bases and the J gene end by 4 bases; junction bases not matched to a gene: 4. Germline values: CDR1 SNHLY, CDR2 FYNNEI. The CDR3 length is 14 residues. Filled out from reference TRBV2 and TRBJ2-2, the complete variable domain reads EPEVTQTPSHQVTQMGQEVILRCVPISNHLYFYWYRQILGQKVEFLVSFYNNEISEKSEIFDDQFSVERPDGSNFTLKIRSTKLEDSAMYFCASNRDRATGELFFGEGSRLTVL.

The V call is TRBV5-4, the J call TRBJ2-6; D may be TRBD1 (6 bases). Trimming stripped 10 bases from V and 0 bases from J, with 11 bases between. The CDR3 contains 14 residues. Germline CDR1 is SGHNT and CDR2 is YYREEE (reference sequence). The CDR3 bases are TGTGCCGGGAAACAGGGCTCTGGGGCCAACGTCCTGACTTTC. This translates into CAGKQGSGANVLTF.

The chain recombines TRBV23-1 with TRBJ2-3; D is undetermined. TRBV23-1 is classed as an ORF, of uncertain function. Trimming left V 3 bases short and J 4 bases short, with 8 bases between. The CDR3 runs 13 residues. The CDR3 loop is CASSHPESDTQYF. CDR3 coding DNA: TGCGCCAGCAGTCACCCGGAGTCAGATACGCAGTATTTT.

This clone was counted a single time. This rearrangement joins TRBV19 to TRBJ1-6; 9 bases agree with TRBD1. The CDR3 consists of 16 residues. Germline V gives CDR1 LNHDA, CDR2 SQIVND (reference sequence). The ends lost 7 bases at V and 10 bases at J; junction bases unmatched: 14. The chain's CDR3 is CASTTRTGTGWSPLHF. The DNA of the CDR3 is TGTGCCAGTACCACCCGTACCGGGACAGGGTGGTCACCCCTCCACTTT.